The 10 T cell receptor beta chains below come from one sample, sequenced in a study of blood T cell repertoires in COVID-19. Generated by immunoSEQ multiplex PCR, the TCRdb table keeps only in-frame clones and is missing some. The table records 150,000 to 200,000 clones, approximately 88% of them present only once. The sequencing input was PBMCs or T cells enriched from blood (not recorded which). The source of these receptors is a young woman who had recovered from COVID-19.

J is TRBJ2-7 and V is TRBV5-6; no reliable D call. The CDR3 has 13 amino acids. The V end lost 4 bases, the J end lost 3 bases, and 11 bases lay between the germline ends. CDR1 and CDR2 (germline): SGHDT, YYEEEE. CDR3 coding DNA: TGTGCCAGCAGCACCCACGCAGGCTACGAGCAGTACTTC. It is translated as CASSTHAGYEQYF. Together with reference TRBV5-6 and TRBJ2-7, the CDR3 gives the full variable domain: DAGVTQSPTHLIKTRGQQVTLRCSPKSGHDTVSWYQQALGQGPQFIFQYYEEEERQRGNFPDRFSGHQFPNYSSELNVNALLLGDSALYLCASSTHAGYEQYFGPGTRLTVT.

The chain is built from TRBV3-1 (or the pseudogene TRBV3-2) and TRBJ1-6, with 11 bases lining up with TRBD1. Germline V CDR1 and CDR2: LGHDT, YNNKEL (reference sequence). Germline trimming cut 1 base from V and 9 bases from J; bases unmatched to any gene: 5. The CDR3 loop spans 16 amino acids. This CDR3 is CASSQGTGGIRSPLHF. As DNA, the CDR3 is TGTGCCAGCAGCCAAGGGACAGGGGGCATACGTTCACCCCTCCACTTT.

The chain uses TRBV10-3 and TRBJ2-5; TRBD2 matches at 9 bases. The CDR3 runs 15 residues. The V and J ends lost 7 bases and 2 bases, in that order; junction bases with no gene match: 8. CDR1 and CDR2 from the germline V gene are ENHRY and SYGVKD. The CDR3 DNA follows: TGTGCCATCAAGGCGGGGGGGTCGGGGCAAGAGACCCAGTACTTC. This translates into CAIKAGGSGQETQYF.

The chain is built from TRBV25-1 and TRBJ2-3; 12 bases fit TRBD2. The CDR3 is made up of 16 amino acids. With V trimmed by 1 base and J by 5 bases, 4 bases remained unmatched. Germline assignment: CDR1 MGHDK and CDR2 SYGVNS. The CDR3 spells CASSESTSGGIDTQYF. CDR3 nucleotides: TGTGCCAGCAGTGAATCGACTAGCGGGGGTATAGATACGCAGTATTTT. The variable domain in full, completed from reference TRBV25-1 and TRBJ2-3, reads EADIYQTPRYLVIGTGKKITLECSQTMGHDKMYWYQQDPGMELHLIHYSYGVNSTEKGDLSSESTVSRIRTEHFPLTLESARPSHTSQYLCASSESTSGGIDTQYFGPGTRLTVL.

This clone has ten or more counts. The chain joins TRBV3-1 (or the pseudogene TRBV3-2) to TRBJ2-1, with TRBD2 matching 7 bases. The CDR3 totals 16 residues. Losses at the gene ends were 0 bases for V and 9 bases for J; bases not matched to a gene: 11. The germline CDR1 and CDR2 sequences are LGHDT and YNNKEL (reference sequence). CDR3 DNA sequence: TGTGCCAGCAGCCAAGACTTTAGCGGGTCGGTCCCTGAGCAGTTCTTC. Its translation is CASSQDFSGSVPEQFF.

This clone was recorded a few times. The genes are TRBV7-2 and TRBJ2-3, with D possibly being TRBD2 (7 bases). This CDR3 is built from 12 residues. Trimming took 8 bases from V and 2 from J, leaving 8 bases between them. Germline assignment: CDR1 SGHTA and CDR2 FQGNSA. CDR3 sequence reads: CASGGATDTQYF. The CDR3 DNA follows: TGTGCCAGCGGGGGGGCCACAGATACGCAGTATTTT.

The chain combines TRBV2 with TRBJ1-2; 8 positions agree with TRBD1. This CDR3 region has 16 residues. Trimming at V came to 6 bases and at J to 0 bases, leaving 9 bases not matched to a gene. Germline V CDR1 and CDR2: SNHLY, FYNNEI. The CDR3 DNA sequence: TGTGCCAGCAGGAAACAGGGGGGATTATCTAACTATGGCTACACCTTC. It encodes CASRKQGGLSNYGYTF.

CDR3 bases: TGTGCCAGTAGTATCCACCGGGACAAAGCCTACGAGCAGTACTTC. Amino acid sequence: CASSIHRDKAYEQYF. The V call is TRBV19, the J call TRBJ2-7; the D gene is possibly TRBD1 (6 bases). V lost 3 bases and J 2 bases, leaving 14 bases between the germline ends. The CDR3 runs 15 residues. Germline assignment: CDR1 LNHDA and CDR2 SQIVND (reference sequence). The full variable domain, completed using reference TRBV19 and TRBJ2-7, is DGGITQSPKYLFRKEGQNVTLSCEQNLNHDAMYWYRQDPGQGLRLIYYSQIVNDFQKGDIAEGYSVSREKKESFPLTVTSAQKNPTAFYLCASSIHRDKAYEQYFGPGTRLTVT.

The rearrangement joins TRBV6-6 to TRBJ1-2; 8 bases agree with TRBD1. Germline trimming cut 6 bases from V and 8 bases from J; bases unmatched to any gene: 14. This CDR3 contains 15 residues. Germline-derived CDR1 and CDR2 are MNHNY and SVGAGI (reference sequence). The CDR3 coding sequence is TGTGCCAGCAGCCCCGCCGACAGGGGATTTGGAGGCTACACCTTC. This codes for CASSPADRGFGGYTF.

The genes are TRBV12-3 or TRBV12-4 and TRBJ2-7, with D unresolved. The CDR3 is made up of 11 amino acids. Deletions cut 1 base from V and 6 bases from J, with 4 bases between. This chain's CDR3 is CASSLGGEQYF. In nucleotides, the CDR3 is TGTGCCAGCAGTTTAGGAGGCGAGCAGTACTTC.